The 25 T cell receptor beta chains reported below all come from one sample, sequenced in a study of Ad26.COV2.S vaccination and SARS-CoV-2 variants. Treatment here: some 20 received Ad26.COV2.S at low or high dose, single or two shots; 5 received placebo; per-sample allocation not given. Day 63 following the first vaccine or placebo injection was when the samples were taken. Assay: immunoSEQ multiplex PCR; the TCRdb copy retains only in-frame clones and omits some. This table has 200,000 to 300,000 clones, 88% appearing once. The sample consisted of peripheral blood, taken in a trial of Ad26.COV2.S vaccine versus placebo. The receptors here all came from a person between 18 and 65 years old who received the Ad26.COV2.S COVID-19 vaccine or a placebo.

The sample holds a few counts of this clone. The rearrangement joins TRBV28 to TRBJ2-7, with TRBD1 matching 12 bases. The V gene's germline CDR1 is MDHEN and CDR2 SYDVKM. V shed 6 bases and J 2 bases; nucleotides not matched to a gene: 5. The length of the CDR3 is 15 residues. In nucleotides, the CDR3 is TGTGCCAGCAGGCCCGGGACAGGGGGCCCCTACGAGCAGTACTTC. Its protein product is CASRPGTGGPYEQYF.

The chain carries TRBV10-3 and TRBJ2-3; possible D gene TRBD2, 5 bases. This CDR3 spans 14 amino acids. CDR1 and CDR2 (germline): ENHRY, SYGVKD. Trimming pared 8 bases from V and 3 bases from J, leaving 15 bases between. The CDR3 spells CAISKLEVTDTQYF. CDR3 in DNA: TGTGCCATCTCGAAACTAGAGGTAACAGATACGCAGTATTTT.

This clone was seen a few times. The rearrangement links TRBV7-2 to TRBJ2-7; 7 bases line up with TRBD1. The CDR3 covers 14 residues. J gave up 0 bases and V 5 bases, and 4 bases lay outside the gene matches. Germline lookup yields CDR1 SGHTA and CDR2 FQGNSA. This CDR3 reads CASSLQGSSYEQYF. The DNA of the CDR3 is TGTGCCAGCAGCCTACAGGGGAGCTCCTACGAGCAGTACTTC.

Written as DNA, the CDR3 is TGCGCCAGCAGCCCCTGGCAGGGGAGGAACACTGAAGCTTTCTTT. It yields the protein CASSPWQGRNTEAFF. The chain is built from TRBV5-1 and TRBJ1-1, with D possibly matching TRBD1 (6 bases). CDR1 is SGHRS and CDR2 is YFSETQ in the germline V gene. Between the trimmed V and J ends, which lost 4 bases and 1 base, there was a span of 14 bases. The CDR3 has 15 residues.

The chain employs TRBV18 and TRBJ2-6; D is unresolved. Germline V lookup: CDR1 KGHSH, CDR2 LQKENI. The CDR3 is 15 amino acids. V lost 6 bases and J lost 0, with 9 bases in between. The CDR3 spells CASSPARSGANVLTF. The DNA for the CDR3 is TGTGCCAGCTCCCCCGCACGCTCTGGGGCCAACGTCCTGACTTTC.

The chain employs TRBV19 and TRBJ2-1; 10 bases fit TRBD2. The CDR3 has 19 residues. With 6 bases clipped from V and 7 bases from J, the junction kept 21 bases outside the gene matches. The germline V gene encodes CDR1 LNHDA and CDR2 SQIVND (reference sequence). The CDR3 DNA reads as TGTGCCAGTAGACCCGGTCCGACGGGCCTAGCGGGAGTCGGGAATGAGCAGTTCTTC. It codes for CASRPGPTGLAGVGNEQFF.

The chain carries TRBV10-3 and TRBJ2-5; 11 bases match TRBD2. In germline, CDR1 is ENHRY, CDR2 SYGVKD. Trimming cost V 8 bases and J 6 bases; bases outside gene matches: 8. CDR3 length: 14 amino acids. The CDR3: CAIGTGTSGQTQYF. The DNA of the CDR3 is TGTGCCATCGGAACCGGGACTAGCGGACAGACCCAGTACTTC.

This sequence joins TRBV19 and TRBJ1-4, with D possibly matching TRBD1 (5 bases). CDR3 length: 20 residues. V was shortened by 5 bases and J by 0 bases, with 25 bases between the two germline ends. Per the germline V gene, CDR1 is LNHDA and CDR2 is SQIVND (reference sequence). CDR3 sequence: CASSRRGIQLLSATNEKLFF. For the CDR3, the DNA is TGTGCCAGTAGTCGGAGGGGAATTCAACTATTGTCGGCAACTAATGAAAAACTGTTTTTT.

CDR3 sequence reads: CASSQDRGTSGILSTDTQYF. The CDR3 DNA sequence: TGCGCCAGCAGCCAAGATCGAGGGACTAGCGGGATATTAAGCACAGATACGCAGTATTTT. The chain joins TRBV4-1 to TRBJ2-3; TRBD2 aligns across 13 bases. V lost 0 bases and J lost 0; bases outside the gene matches: 9. Germline CDR1 and CDR2: MGHRA and YSYEKL. This CDR3 comprises 20 residues.

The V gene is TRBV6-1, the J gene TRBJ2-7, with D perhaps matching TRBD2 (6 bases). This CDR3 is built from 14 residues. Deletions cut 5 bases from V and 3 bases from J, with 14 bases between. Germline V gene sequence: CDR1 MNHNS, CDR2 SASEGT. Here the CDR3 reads CASSYGGILYEQYF. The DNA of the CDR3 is TGTGCCAGCAGTTATGGGGGGATCCTCTACGAGCAGTACTTC.

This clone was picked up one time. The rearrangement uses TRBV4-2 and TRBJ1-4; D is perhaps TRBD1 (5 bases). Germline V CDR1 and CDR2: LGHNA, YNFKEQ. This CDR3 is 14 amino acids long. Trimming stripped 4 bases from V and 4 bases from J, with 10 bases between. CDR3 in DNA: TGTGCCAGCAGCCGGGGGGAGTTTAATGAAAAACTGTTTTTT. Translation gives CASSRGEFNEKLFF.

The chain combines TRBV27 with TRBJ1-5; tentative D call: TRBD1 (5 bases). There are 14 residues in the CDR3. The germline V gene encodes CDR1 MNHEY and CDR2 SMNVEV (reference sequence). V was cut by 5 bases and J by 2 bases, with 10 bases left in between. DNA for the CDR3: TGTGCCAGCAGTCCCCAGGGTGGCAATCAGCCCCAGCATTTT. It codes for CASSPQGGNQPQHF.

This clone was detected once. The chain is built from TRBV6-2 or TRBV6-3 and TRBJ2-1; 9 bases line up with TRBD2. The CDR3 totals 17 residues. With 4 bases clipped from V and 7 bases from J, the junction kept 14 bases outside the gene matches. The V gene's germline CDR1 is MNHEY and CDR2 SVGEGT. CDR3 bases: TGTGCCAGCAGTTCCCCCTGGGGACTAGCCGGAGGGAATGAGCAGTTCTTC. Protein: CASSSPWGLAGGNEQFF.

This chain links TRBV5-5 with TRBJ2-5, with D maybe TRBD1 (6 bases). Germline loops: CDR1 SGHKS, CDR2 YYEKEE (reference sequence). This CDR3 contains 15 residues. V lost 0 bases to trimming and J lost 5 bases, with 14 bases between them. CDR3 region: CASSLDGRGMETQYF. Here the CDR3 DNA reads TGTGCCAGCAGCTTGGATGGCAGGGGCATGGAGACCCAGTACTTC.

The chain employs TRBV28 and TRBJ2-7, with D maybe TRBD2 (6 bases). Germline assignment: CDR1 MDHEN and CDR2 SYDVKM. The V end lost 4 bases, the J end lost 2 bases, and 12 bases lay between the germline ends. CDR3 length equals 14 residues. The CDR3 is CASSSRTNTYEQYF. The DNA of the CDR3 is TGTGCCAGCAGTTCCCGGACTAATACCTACGAGCAGTACTTC.

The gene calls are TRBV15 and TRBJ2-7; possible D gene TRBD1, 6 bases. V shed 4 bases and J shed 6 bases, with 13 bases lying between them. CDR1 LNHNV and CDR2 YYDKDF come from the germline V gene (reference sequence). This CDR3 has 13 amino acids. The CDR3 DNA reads TGTGCCACCAGCATCTTGAGGGGGTCCGAGCAGTACTTC. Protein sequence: CATSILRGSEQYF.

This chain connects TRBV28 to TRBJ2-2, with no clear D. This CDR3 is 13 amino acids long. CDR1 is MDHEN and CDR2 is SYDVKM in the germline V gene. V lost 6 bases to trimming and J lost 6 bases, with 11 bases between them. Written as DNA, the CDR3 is TGTGCCAGCAGCCAAATCGTGGCCGGGGAGCTGTTTTTT. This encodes CASSQIVAGELFF.

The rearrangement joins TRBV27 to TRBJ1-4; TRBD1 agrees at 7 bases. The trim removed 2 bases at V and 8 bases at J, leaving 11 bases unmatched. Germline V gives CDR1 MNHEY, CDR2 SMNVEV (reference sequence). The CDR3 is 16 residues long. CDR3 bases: TGTGCCAGCAGTTTACGAGCCGGGACAGTAAGAGAAAAACTGTTTTTT. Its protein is CASSLRAGTVREKLFF.

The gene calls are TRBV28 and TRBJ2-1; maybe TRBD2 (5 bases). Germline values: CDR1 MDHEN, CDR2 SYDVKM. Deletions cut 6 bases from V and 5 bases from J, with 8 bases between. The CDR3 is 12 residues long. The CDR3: CASSGINNEQFF. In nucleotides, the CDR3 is TGTGCCAGCAGCGGGATTAACAATGAGCAGTTCTTC.

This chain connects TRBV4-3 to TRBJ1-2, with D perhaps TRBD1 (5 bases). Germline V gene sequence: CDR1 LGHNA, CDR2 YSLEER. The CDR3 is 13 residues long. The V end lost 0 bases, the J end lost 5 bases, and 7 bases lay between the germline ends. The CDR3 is CASSQDRGYGYTF. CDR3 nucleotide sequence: TGCGCCAGCAGCCAAGATCGGGGGTATGGCTACACCTTC.

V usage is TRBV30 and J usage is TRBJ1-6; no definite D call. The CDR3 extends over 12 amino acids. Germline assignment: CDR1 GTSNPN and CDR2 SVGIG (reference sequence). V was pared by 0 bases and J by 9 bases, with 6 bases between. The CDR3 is CAWSVIGSPLHF. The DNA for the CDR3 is TGTGCCTGGAGTGTAATCGGTTCACCCCTCCACTTT.

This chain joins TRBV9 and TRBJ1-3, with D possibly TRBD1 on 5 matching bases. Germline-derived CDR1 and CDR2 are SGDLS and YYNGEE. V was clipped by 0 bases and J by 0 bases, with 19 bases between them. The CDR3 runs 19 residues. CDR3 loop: CASSVASTPGPSSGNTIYF. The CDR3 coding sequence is TGTGCCAGCAGCGTAGCTTCGACCCCGGGACCCAGCTCTGGAAACACCATATATTTT.

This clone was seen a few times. CDR3 residues: CASSSPGEQPQHF. The CDR3 bases are TGTGCCAGCAGTTCCCCAGGGGAGCAGCCCCAGCATTTT. The chain couples TRBV28 to TRBJ1-5; TRBD1 is a possible D gene (6 bases). This CDR3 has 13 residues. Germline V gene data show CDR1 as MDHEN and CDR2 as SYDVKM. Trimming took off 4 bases at V and 7 bases at J, with 11 bases between the two ends.

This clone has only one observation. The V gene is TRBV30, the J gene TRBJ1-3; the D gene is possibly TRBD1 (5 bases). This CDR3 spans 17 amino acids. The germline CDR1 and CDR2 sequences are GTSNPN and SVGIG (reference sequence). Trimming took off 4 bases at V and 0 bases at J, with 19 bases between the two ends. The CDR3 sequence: CAWKRGLLRSSGNTIYF. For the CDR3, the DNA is TGTGCCTGGAAAAGGGGCCTCCTCCGGAGCTCTGGAAACACCATATATTTT. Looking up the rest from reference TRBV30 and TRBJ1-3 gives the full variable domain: SQTIHQWPATLVQPVGSPLSLECTVEGTSNPNLYWYRQAAGRGLQLLFYSVGIGQISSEVPQNLSASRPQDRQFILSSKKLLLSDSGFYLCAWKRGLLRSSGNTIYFGEGSWLTVV.

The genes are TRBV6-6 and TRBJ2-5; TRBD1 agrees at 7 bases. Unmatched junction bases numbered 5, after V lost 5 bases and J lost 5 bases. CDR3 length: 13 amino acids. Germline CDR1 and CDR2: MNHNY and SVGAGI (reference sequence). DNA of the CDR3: TGTGCCAGCAGTCCCAGGGGGACGGAGACCCAGTACTTC. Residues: CASSPRGTETQYF.